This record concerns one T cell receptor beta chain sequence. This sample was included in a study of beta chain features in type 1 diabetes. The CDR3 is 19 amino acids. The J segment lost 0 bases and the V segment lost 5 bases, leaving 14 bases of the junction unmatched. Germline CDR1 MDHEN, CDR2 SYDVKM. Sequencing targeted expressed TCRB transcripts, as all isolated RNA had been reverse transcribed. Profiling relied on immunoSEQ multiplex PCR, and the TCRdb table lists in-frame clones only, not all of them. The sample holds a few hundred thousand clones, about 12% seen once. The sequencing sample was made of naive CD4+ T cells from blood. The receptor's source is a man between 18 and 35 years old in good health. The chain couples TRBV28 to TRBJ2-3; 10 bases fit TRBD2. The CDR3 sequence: CASSPPLGGLARSTDTQYF. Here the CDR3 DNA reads TGTGCCAGCAGTCCACCTCTTGGGGGACTAGCGAGAAGCACAGATACGCAGTATTTT.